This T cell receptor (beta chain) came from a study of CD8 T cells in ankylosing spondylitis. Study findings and constraints: A TCR beta motif made of roughly eight highly homologous variants seemed typical of ankylosing spondylitis blood. Within matched ankylosing spondylitis synovial fluid, disease-linked clones were reportedly significantly enriched.

TCRdb processed the 5' RACE reads anew with MiXCR; each CDR3 protein has one entry. The sample has 800,000 to 900,000 distinct CDR3 sequences; 10% to 15% are singletons. This clonotype was counted ten times or more. Its antigen is still unknown. This CDR3 region has 16 residues. The V gene lost 5 bases and the J gene lost 2 bases, with 15 bases spanning the gap. The germline V gene has CDR1 SGHTA and CDR2 FQGNSA. This chain connects TRBV7-2 to TRBJ2-2; no definite D call. The sequence was obtained from a male donor with ankylosing spondylitis. The specimen was blood, either unsorted or a sorted T cell fraction (not recorded which). In nucleotides, the CDR3 is TGTGCCAGCAGCGTTAGTAGACTGAGTAACACCGGGGAGCTGTTTTTT. Translating gives CASSVSRLSNTGELFF.